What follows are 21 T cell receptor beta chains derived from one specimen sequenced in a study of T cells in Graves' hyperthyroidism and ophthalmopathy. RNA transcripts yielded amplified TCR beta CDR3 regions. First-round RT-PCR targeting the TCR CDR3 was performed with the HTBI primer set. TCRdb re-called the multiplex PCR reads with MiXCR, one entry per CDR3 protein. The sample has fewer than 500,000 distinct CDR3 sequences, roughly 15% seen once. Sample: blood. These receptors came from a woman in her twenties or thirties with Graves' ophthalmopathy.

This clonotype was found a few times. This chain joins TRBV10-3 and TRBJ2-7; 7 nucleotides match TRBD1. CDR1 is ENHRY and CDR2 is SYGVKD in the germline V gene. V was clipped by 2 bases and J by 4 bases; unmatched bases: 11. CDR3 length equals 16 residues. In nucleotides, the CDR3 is TGTGCCATCAGTGAGGGGCCGAAGGGGGCGGATTACGAGCAGTACTTC. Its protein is CAISEGPKGADYEQYF.

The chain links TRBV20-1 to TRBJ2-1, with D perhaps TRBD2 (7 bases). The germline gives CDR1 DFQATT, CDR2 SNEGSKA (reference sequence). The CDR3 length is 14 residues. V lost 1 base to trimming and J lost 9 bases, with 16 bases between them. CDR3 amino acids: CSARVGGRGGEQFF. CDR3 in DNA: TGCAGTGCTAGAGTCGGGGGGCGCGGTGGTGAGCAGTTCTTC.

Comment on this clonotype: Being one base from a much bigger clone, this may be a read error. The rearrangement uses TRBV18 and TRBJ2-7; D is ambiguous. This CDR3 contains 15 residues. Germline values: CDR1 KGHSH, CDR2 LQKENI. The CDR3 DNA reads TGTGCCAGCTTACCACCGGATTGGCCAGACTACGAGCAGTACTTC. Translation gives CASLPPDWPDYEQYF.

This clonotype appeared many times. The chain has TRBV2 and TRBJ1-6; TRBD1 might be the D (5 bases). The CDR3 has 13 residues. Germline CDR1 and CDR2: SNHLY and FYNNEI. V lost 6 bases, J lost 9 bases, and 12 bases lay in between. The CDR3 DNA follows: TGTGCCAGCAGAGAGGAGGGGACTTCACCCCTCCACTTT. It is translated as CASREEGTSPLHF.

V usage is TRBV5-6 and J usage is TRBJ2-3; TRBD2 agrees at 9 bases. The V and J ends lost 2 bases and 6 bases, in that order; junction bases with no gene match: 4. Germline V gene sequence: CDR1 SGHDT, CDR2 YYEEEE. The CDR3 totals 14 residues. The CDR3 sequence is CASSLASGVDTQYF. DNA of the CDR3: TGTGCCAGCAGCTTAGCTAGCGGGGTGGATACGCAGTATTTT.

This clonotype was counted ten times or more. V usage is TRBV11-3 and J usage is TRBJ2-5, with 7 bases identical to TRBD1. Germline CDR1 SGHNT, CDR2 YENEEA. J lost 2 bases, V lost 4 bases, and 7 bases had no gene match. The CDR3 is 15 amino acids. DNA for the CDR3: TGTGCCAGCAGCTACGGGACAGACCAACAAGAGACCCAGTACTTC. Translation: CASSYGTDQQETQYF. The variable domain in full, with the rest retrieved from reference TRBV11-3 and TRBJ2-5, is EAGVVQSPRYKIIEKKQPVAFWCNPISGHNTLYWYLQNLGQGPELLIRYENEEAVDDSQLPKDRFSAERLKGVDSTLKIQPAELGDSAVYLCASSYGTDQQETQYFGPGTRLLVL.

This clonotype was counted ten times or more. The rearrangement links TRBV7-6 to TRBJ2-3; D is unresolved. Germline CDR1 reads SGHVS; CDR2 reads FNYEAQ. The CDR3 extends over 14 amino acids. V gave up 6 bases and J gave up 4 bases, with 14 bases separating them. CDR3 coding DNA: TGTGCCAGCAGTCCAATCAGGCTTTCAGATACGCAGTATTTT. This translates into CASSPIRLSDTQYF.

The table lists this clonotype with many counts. The CDR3 DNA sequence: TGTGCCAGCAGCGGAGGACTAGCGGGGGGCACAGATACGCAGTATTTT. Its translation is CASSGGLAGGTDTQYF. The rearrangement joins TRBV7-2 to TRBJ2-3, with TRBD2 identical over 13 bases. V shed 5 bases, J shed 1 base, and the junction held 3 bases outside the gene matches. The CDR3 has 16 amino acids. Germline CDR1 SGHTA, CDR2 FQGNSA.

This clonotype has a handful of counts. The CDR3 reads CASSAKASGEQYF. The CDR3 bases are TGTGCCAGCAGTGCAAAGGCGTCAGGCGAGCAGTACTTC. This chain joins TRBV27 and TRBJ2-7; D is unresolved. Germline V lookup: CDR1 MNHEY, CDR2 SMNVEV (reference sequence). This CDR3 has 13 residues. V was trimmed by 5 bases and J by 6 bases, leaving 14 bases between them.

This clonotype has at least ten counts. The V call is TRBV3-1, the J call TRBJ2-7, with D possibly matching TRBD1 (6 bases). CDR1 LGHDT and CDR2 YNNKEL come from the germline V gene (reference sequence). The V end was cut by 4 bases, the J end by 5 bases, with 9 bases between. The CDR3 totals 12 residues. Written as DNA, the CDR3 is TGTGCCAGCAGCCTGAAGGGGGACGAGCAGTACTTC. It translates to CASSLKGDEQYF.

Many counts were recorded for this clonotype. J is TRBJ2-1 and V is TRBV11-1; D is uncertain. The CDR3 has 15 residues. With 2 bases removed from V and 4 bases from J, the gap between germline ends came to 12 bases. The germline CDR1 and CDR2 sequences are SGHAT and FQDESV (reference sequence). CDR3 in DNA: TGTGCCAGCAGCTTATCCCGACGACTTTACAATGAGCAGTTCTTC. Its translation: CASSLSRRLYNEQFF. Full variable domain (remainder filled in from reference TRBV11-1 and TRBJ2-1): EAEVAQSPRYKITEKSQAVAFWCDPISGHATLYWYRQILGQGPELLVQFQDESVVDDSQLPKDRFSAERLKGVDSTLKIQPAELGDSAMYLCASSLSRRLYNEQFFGPGTRLTVL.

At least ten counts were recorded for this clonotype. The CDR3 loop reads CASSLTRQRGALYNEQFF. The CDR3 DNA reads as TGTGCCAGCAGCCTGACCCGGCAGCGGGGAGCGCTTTACAATGAGCAGTTCTTC. V and J are TRBV7-2 and TRBJ2-1, with 7 bases aligning to TRBD2. Unmatched junction bases numbered 17, after V lost 5 bases and J lost 4 bases. The CDR3 is made up of 18 amino acids. Germline V gives CDR1 SGHTA, CDR2 FQGNSA. The full variable domain, completed using reference TRBV7-2 and TRBJ2-1, is GAGVSQSPSNKVTEKGKDVELRCDPISGHTALYWYRQSLGQGLEFLIYFQGNSAPDKSGLPSDRFSAERTGGSVSTLTIQRTQQEDSAVYLCASSLTRQRGALYNEQFFGPGTRLTVL.

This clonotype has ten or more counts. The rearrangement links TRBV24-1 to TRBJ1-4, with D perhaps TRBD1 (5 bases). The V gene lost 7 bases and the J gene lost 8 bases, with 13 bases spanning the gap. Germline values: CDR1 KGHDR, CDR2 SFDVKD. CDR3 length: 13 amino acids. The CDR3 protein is CATRPGGGEKLFF. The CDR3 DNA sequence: TGTGCCACCAGGCCGGGGGGTGGCGAAAAACTGTTTTTT.

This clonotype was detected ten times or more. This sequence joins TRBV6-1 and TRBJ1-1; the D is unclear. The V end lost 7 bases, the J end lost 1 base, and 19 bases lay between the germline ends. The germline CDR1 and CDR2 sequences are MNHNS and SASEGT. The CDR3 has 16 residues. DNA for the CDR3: TGTGCCAGCACCACCTCATCGGGGTGGGGGAACACTGAAGCTTTCTTT. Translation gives CASTTSSGWGNTEAFF.

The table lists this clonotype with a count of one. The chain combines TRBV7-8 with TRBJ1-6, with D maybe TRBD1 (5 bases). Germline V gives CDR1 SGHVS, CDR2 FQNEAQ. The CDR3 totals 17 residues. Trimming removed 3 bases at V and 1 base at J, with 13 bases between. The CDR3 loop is CASSLRGSGSYNSPLHF. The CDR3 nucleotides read TGTGCCAGCAGCTTGCGGGGATCAGGGTCCTATAATTCACCCCTCCACTTT.

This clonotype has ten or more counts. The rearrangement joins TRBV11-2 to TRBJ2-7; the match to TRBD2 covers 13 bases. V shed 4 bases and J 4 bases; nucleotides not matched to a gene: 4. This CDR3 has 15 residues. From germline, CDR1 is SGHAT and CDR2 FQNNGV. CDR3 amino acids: CASSSRTSGGYEQYF. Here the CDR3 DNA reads TGTGCCAGCAGCTCTCGGACTAGCGGGGGTTACGAGCAGTACTTC. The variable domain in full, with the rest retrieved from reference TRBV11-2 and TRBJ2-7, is EAGVAQSPRYKIIEKRQSVAFWCNPISGHATLYWYQQILGQGPKLLIQFQNNGVVDDSQLPKDRFSAERLKGVDSTLKIQPAKLEDSAVYLCASSSRTSGGYEQYFGPGTRLTVT.

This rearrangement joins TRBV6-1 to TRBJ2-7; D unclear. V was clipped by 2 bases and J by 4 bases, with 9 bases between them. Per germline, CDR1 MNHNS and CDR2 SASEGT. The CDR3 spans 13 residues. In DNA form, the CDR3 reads TGTGCCAGCAGTGAAAACCCCCAATACGAGCAGTACTTC. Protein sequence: CASSENPQYEQYF.

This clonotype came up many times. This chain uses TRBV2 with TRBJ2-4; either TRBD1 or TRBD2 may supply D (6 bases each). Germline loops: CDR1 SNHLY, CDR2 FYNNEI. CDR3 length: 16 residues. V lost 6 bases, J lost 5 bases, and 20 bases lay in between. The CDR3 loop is CASRKWGARTENIQYF. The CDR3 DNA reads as TGTGCCAGCAGAAAATGGGGGGCCCGGACGGAAAACATTCAGTACTTC.

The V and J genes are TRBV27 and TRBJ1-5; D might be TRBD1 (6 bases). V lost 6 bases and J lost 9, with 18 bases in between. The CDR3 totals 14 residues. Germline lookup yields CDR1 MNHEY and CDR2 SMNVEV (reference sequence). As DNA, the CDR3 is TGTGCCAGCAGCCTAAGGGGGAGAGGTTGGCCCCAGCATTTT. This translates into CASSLRGRGWPQHF.

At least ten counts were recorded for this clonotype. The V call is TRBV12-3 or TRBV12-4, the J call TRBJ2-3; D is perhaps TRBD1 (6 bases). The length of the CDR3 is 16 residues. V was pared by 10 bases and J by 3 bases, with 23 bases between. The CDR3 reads CATHPQGMVRTDTQYF. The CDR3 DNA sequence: TGTGCCACACACCCTCAGGGGATGGTAAGGACAGATACGCAGTATTTT.

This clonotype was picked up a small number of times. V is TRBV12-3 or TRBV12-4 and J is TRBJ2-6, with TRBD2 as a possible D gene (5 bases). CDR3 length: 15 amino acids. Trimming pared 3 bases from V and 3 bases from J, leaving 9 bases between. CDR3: CASSLAGGGANVLTF. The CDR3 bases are TGTGCCAGCAGTTTGGCAGGAGGTGGGGCCAACGTCCTGACTTTC.